This T cell receptor (beta chain) originates from a study of blood T cell repertoires in COVID-19. Germline V gives CDR1 LNHNV, CDR2 YYDKDF (reference sequence). The CDR3 sequence is 15 residues long. Trimming pared 3 bases from V and 3 bases from J, leaving 14 bases between. Per the study methods: Nucleated cell counts were estimated from reference gene primer amplification. Produced via immunoSEQ multiplex PCR; TCRdb's table is partial and in-frame only. From that table come the V and J calls and clone size; the DNA was used to work out D and trimming. The sample carries about 440,000 clones, about 85% recorded once. This clone has just a few counts.

The clonotype originates from a woman aged 18 to 35 with acute COVID-19. Sequencing input: PBMCs or T cells enriched from blood (not recorded which). V is TRBV15 and J is TRBJ1-1; TRBD1 might be the D (6 bases). The CDR3 region has the DNA TGTGCCACCAGCAGCTTTAGGGGGGGACACACTGAAGCTTTCTTT. This codes for CATSSFRGGHTEAFF.